This entry concerns a single T cell receptor beta chain. The target antigen is unknown. Some clones are missing from TCRdb's copy, which holds only in-frame ones; the method was immunoSEQ multiplex PCR. This table holds 95,000 to 150,000 clones, about 93% found once. The entry originates in a study of graft-versus-host responses after intestinal transplantation. Study-level background: After anti-thymocyte globulin induction, recipients took tacrolimus and steroids for around 3 years.

The CDR3 is 18 amino acids. V lost 0 bases to trimming and J lost 7 bases; unmatched junction nucleotides: 11. The V gene's germline CDR1 is LGHNA and CDR2 YNFKEQ. General study results and limits: Among recipient marrow samples, GvH clones were found; some appeared first in ileum or blood.

V gene TRBV4-2 combines with J gene TRBJ2-2, with 10 bases matching TRBD2. The TCR was taken from a human donor who received an intestinal transplant. Source: unstimulated CD4+ T cells sorted from spleen or lymph node cells, taken before intestinal transplant. DNA for the CDR3: TGTGCCAGCAGCCAAGAGGCAGCGGGAGGGCCCGTGATCGGGGAGCTGTTTTTT. Amino acid sequence: CASSQEAAGGPVIGELFF.